Shown below are 30 T cell receptor beta chains from a single sample sequenced in a study of blood T cell repertoires in COVID-19. Clones were read by immunoSEQ multiplex PCR, and TCRdb kept only the in-frame ones, dropping some. Seen here are approximately 310,000 clones, 75% to 90% observed once, and the top ten hold 5% to 5.5%. Specimen: PBMCs or T cells enriched from blood (not recorded which). These receptor sequences come from a man between 60 and 70 years old who had recovered from COVID-19.

The chain links TRBV5-8 to TRBJ1-3; weak D call: TRBD1 (5 bases). CDR1 SGHTS and CDR2 YDEGEE come from the germline V gene. This CDR3 spans 15 amino acids. Trimming took 6 bases from V and 0 from J, leaving 13 bases between them. CDR3 sequence: CASTRRAVSGNTIYF. CDR3 DNA sequence: TGTGCCAGCACCCGCAGGGCCGTCTCTGGAAACACCATATATTTT. Complete variable domain (other parts from reference TRBV5-8 and TRBJ1-3): EAGVTQSPTHLIKTRGQQATLRCSPISGHTSVYWYQQALGLGLQFLLWYDEGEERNRGNFPPRFSGRQFPNYSSELNVNALELEDSALYLCASTRRAVSGNTIYFGEGSWLTVV.

The sample holds one count of this clone. This chain links TRBV7-2 with TRBJ1-4, with 8 bases that match TRBD1. The CDR3 sequence is 15 residues long. Germline V CDR1 and CDR2: SGHTA, FQGNSA. The V segment lost 5 bases and the J segment 2 bases; nucleotides outside the gene matches: 4. CDR3 protein: CASSAQGATNEKLFF. The CDR3 DNA is TGTGCCAGCAGCGCCCAGGGGGCGACTAATGAAAAACTGTTTTTT.

V usage is TRBV7-2 and J usage is TRBJ2-1; D is unclear. The CDR3 covers 14 residues. V gave up 5 bases and J gave up 4 bases, with 12 bases separating them. CDR1 and CDR2 (germline): SGHTA, FQGNSA. The CDR3 DNA reads as TGTGCCAGCAGCCCGCAGGCTCAATACAATGAGCAGTTCTTC. Translating gives CASSPQAQYNEQFF.

The rearrangement links TRBV7-3 to TRBJ2-5; the match to TRBD1 covers 9 bases. CDR3 length equals 15 residues. V lost 4 bases to trimming and J lost 2 bases; unmatched junction nucleotides: 5. Germline CDR1 and CDR2: SGHTA and FQGTGA. CDR3 in amino acids: CASSWDRVKQETQYF. The CDR3 nucleotides are TGTGCCAGCAGCTGGGACAGGGTGAAACAAGAGACCCAGTACTTC.

CDR3 sequence: CASSLRTGRSGANVLTF. CDR3 nucleotides: TGCGCCAGCAGTCTCCGGACAGGACGCTCTGGGGCCAACGTCCTGACTTTC. The chain employs TRBV23-1 and TRBJ2-6; TRBD1 matches 7 bases. TRBV23-1 is flagged as an ORF with uncertain function. This CDR3 has 17 residues. With V trimmed by 4 bases and J by 0 bases, 6 bases remained unmatched.

The chain carries TRBV7-2 and TRBJ2-1; TRBD2 matches at 9 bases. Unmatched junction bases numbered 10, after V lost 3 bases and J lost 7 bases. CDR3 length: 16 residues. Looked up from germline, CDR1 is SGHTA and CDR2 is FQGNSA. DNA of the CDR3: TGTGCCAGCAGCTTTAGCGGGAGTTTTCCACGAAATGAGCAGTTCTTC. This encodes CASSFSGSFPRNEQFF.

V usage is TRBV11-2 and J usage is TRBJ1-6; TRBD1 matches 7 bases. There are 13 residues in the CDR3. CDR1 SGHAT and CDR2 FQNNGV come from the germline V gene. V lost 2 bases, J lost 9 bases, and 1 base stayed unmatched. The CDR3 DNA is TGTGCCAGCAGCTTACCAGGGGGTTCACCCCTCCACTTT. Its translation is CASSLPGGSPLHF.

The chain joins TRBV9 to TRBJ2-1, with D possibly TRBD2 on 6 matching bases. The germline CDR1 and CDR2 sequences are SGDLS and YYNGEE. The germline V and J ends were trimmed by 2 bases and 3 bases, with 12 bases remaining between them. This CDR3 comprises 15 residues. CDR3 region: CASSVRLVDYNEQFF. In DNA form, the CDR3 reads TGTGCCAGCAGCGTCAGACTAGTAGACTACAATGAGCAGTTCTTC.

This chain joins TRBV10-3 and TRBJ1-6, with D perhaps TRBD1 (5 bases). The CDR3 length is 15 residues. The V end was cut by 6 bases, the J end by 5 bases, with 14 bases between. Germline V lookup: CDR1 ENHRY, CDR2 SYGVKD. In DNA, the CDR3 is TGTGCCATCAGAGCAGGGTCTGGGGATAATTCACCCCTCCACTTT. Protein sequence: CAIRAGSGDNSPLHF.

This clone was counted a few times. The chain uses TRBV3-1 (or the pseudogene TRBV3-2) and TRBJ1-1, with 8 positions matching TRBD1. Germline V gives CDR1 LGHDT, CDR2 YNNKEL (reference sequence). The CDR3 contains 14 residues. J lost 10 bases, V lost 4 bases, and 11 bases had no gene match. CDR3 protein: CASSPRQGFSSAFF. CDR3 DNA sequence: TGTGCCAGCAGCCCCCGACAGGGGTTCTCGTCAGCTTTCTTT.

The chain links TRBV15 to TRBJ2-7, with D perhaps TRBD1 (6 bases). The ends were cut back, 5 bases at V and 0 bases at J, with 17 bases in the middle. This CDR3 is 16 amino acids long. Germline V gene lookup returns CDR1 LNHNV and CDR2 YYDKDF (reference sequence). The CDR3 DNA reads as TGTGCCACCAGCTCCACTCCCGGGACACTCTCCTACGAGCAGTACTTC. This codes for CATSSTPGTLSYEQYF.

The chain combines TRBV4-3 with TRBJ1-4; D is unresolved. Trimming cost V 5 bases and J 0 bases, with 7 bases left between them. Germline V gives CDR1 LGHNA, CDR2 YSLEER. The CDR3 covers 14 residues. DNA of the CDR3: TGCGCCAGCAGCACTCGATCAACTAATGAAAAACTGTTTTTT. It yields the protein CASSTRSTNEKLFF.

The V gene is TRBV28, the J gene TRBJ2-5, with TRBD1 matching 8 bases. With 5 bases clipped from V and 1 base from J, the junction kept 12 bases outside the gene matches. Germline lookup yields CDR1 MDHEN and CDR2 SYDVKM. The CDR3 is 17 residues long. The CDR3 DNA reads TGTGCCAGCAGTGGCCCCTGGGGGACAGGCCCCCAAGAGACCCAGTACTTC. Its translation: CASSGPWGTGPQETQYF.

With respect to this clone: The same CDR3 is also encoded by other DNA sequences in this sample. V gene TRBV18 combines with J gene TRBJ2-5, with D maybe TRBD1 (6 bases). This CDR3 is built from 14 residues. Trimming removed 3 bases from V and 5 bases from J, with 13 bases in between. CDR1 and CDR2 (germline): KGHSH, LQKENI. The chain's CDR3 is CASSPPGQGETQYF. CDR3 sequence (DNA): TGTGCCAGCTCACCCCCCGGGCAGGGGGAGACCCAGTACTTC.

The V and J genes are TRBV7-2 and TRBJ2-2, with TRBD1 identical over 7 bases. In germline, CDR1 is SGHTA, CDR2 FQGNSA. J gave up 1 base and V 4 bases, and 6 bases lay outside the gene matches. CDR3 length equals 16 residues. The DNA of the CDR3 is TGTGCCAGCAGCTACCCCGGGACAGAGAACACCGGGGAGCTGTTTTTT. The encoded protein is CASSYPGTENTGELFF.

This clone has a handful of counts. The V gene is TRBV19, the J gene TRBJ1-2, with D tentatively TRBD1 (5 bases). CDR1 and CDR2 (germline): LNHDA, SQIVND (reference sequence). This CDR3 contains 15 residues. V lost 7 bases and J 3 bases, leaving 18 bases between the germline ends. Here the CDR3 DNA reads TGTGCCAGTACCGATGTGTGGTGGGGGGACTATGGCTACACCTTC. Protein sequence: CASTDVWWGDYGYTF.

The chain couples TRBV5-4 to TRBJ2-2; 12 bases align to TRBD2. V lost 2 bases, J lost 6 bases, and 11 bases stayed unmatched. This CDR3 region has 18 residues. Germline loops: CDR1 SGHNT, CDR2 YYREEE (reference sequence). DNA for the CDR3: TGTGCCAGCAGCTTTGGACTAGCGGGATATGGACAGGCCGGGGAGCTGTTTTTT. The encoded protein is CASSFGLAGYGQAGELFF. Filled out from reference TRBV5-4 and TRBJ2-2, the complete variable domain reads ETGVTQSPTHLIKTRGQQVTLRCSSQSGHNTVSWYQQALGQGPQFIFQYYREEENGRGNFPPRFSGLQFPNYSSELNVNALELDDSALYLCASSFGLAGYGQAGELFFGEGSRLTVL.

This rearrangement joins TRBV27 to TRBJ2-7; no firm D call. The CDR3 is made up of 16 amino acids. The V gene lost 3 bases and the J gene lost 4 bases, with 19 bases spanning the gap. Germline CDR1 MNHEY, CDR2 SMNVEV (reference sequence). The CDR3 here is CASSFSSRMRMYEQYF. CDR3 coding DNA: TGTGCCAGCAGTTTTTCTAGTCGAATGCGTATGTACGAGCAGTACTTC.

V is TRBV6-4 and J is TRBJ2-2; no firm D call. Germline V gene sequence: CDR1 MRHNA, CDR2 SNTAGT. The V end lost 6 bases, the J end lost 7 bases, and 15 bases lay between the germline ends. This CDR3 region has 14 residues. The CDR3 bases are TGTGCCAGCAGCGTCTCTTTTACGGGCGGGGAGCTGTTTTTT. Translated, it gives CASSVSFTGGELFF.

The chain links TRBV27 to TRBJ2-5, with TRBD2 identical over 9 bases. Unmatched junction bases numbered 11, after V lost 5 bases and J lost 4 bases. There are 16 residues in the CDR3. Germline V gene sequence: CDR1 MNHEY, CDR2 SMNVEV (reference sequence). CDR3 coding DNA: TGTGCCAGCAGTGGGGGGGCTAGCGGGATTATAGAGACCCAGTACTTC. Residues: CASSGGASGIIETQYF.

The V and J genes are TRBV4-2 and TRBJ2-2, with 8 bases identical to TRBD2. The J segment lost 8 bases and the V segment lost 4 bases, leaving 6 bases of the junction unmatched. Germline-derived CDR1 and CDR2 are LGHNA and YNFKEQ. The CDR3 is 14 residues long. CDR3 loop: CASSRERESGELFF. The CDR3 region has the DNA TGTGCCAGCAGCCGAGAGCGGGAGTCAGGGGAGCTGTTTTTT.

This clone is a singleton in its sample. The chain carries TRBV11-3 and TRBJ2-3; D perhaps matches TRBD2 (7 bases). Trimming removed 4 bases at V and 8 bases at J, with 10 bases between. The CDR3 has 12 amino acids. Looked up from germline, CDR1 is SGHNT and CDR2 is YENEEA. DNA of the CDR3: TGTGCCAGCAGCTCAGGGGAGGGTACGCAGTATTTT. Encoded protein: CASSSGEGTQYF. Full variable domain (rest looked up from reference TRBV11-3 and TRBJ2-3): EAGVVQSPRYKIIEKKQPVAFWCNPISGHNTLYWYLQNLGQGPELLIRYENEEAVDDSQLPKDRFSAERLKGVDSTLKIQPAELGDSAVYLCASSSGEGTQYFGPGTRLTVL.

This clone was seen only once. The chain joins TRBV5-4 to TRBJ2-5; 13 bases line up with TRBD2. This CDR3 region has 16 residues. Germline CDR1 is SGHNT and CDR2 is YYREEE (reference sequence). J gave up 1 base and V 5 bases, and 5 bases lay outside the gene matches. The CDR3 loop reads CASSYGTSGVQETQYF. The CDR3, as DNA: TGTGCCAGCAGTTACGGGACTAGCGGGGTCCAAGAGACCCAGTACTTC.

On this clone: One junction end disagrees with the germline gene, perhaps due to a read error. This chain links TRBV28 with TRBJ2-7; 7 nucleotides line up with TRBD2. The CDR3 consists of 12 residues. Germline CDR1 reads MDHEN; CDR2 reads SYDVKM. CDR3 amino acids: CATSLGGYEQYF. In nucleotides, the CDR3 is TGTGCCACCAGTTTGGGGGGGTACGAGCAGTACTTC.

The CDR3 DNA reads as TGTGCCAGCAGCGTAGGCGGACAGGGTGTCGAGCAGTACTTC. Encoded protein: CASSVGGQGVEQYF. The chain has TRBV9 and TRBJ2-7, with 8 bases lining up with TRBD1. Trimming at V came to 0 bases and at J to 6 bases, leaving 5 bases not matched to a gene. CDR1 SGDLS and CDR2 YYNGEE come from the germline V gene. The CDR3 consists of 14 residues.

J is TRBJ2-2 and V is TRBV11-3; 7 bases are shared with TRBD1. CDR3 length equals 15 residues. From germline, CDR1 is SGHNT and CDR2 YENEEA. Trimming removed 1 base from V and 5 bases from J; junction bases left unmatched: 4. The CDR3 is CASSLGQGQTGELFF. The CDR3, as DNA: TGTGCCAGCAGCTTAGGACAGGGCCAAACCGGGGAGCTGTTTTTT.

This rearrangement joins TRBV30 to TRBJ2-7, with D perhaps matching TRBD1 (6 bases). The CDR3 is 13 amino acids. Germline values: CDR1 GTSNPN, CDR2 SVGIG (reference sequence). The ends were cut back, 8 bases at V and 4 bases at J, with 18 bases in the middle. The CDR3 loop is CAGGYAGLYEQYF. The DNA of the CDR3 is TGTGCCGGGGGCTATGCGGGCCTTTACGAGCAGTACTTC.

The rearrangement uses TRBV6-5 and TRBJ2-7, with TRBD1 matching over 8 bases. The CDR3 is made up of 12 amino acids. J gave up 11 bases and V 6 bases, and 9 bases lay outside the gene matches. CDR1 and CDR2 (germline): MNHEY, SVGAGI. Here the CDR3 DNA reads TGTGCCAGCAGGCCCGGACAGGGCCCGGAGTACTTC. Amino acids: CASRPGQGPEYF.

The chain joins TRBV2 to TRBJ2-7, with TRBD2 identical over 12 bases. J was trimmed by 9 bases and V by 4 bases; bases with no gene match: 7. This CDR3 spans 14 amino acids. Germline-derived CDR1 and CDR2 are SNHLY and FYNNEI. CDR3: CASSASSGRAVQYF. CDR3 coding DNA: TGTGCCAGCAGTGCATCTAGCGGGAGGGCCGTGCAGTACTTC. Full variable domain (missing parts from reference TRBV2 and TRBJ2-7): EPEVTQTPSHQVTQMGQEVILRCVPISNHLYFYWYRQILGQKVEFLVSFYNNEISEKSEIFDDQFSVERPDGSNFTLKIRSTKLEDSAMYFCASSASSGRAVQYFGPGTRLTVT.

The V gene is TRBV24-1, the J gene TRBJ2-5, with a possible D match to TRBD2 (6 bases). CDR3 length: 15 amino acids. The V gene lost 10 bases and the J gene lost 1 base, with 18 bases spanning the gap. CDR1 is KGHDR and CDR2 is SFDVKD in the germline V gene. CDR3 amino acids: CATALGGVSQETQYF. The CDR3 nucleotides are TGTGCCACAGCGTTAGGAGGGGTTAGCCAAGAGACCCAGTACTTC.